The next 17 T cell receptor beta chains were all read from a single sample in a study of cytomegalovirus exposure and HLA in healthy donors. The PCR was carried out with 60 Vbeta primers and 13 Jbeta primers. Libraries were prepared by immunoSEQ multiplex PCR; TCRdb keeps only in-frame clonotypes and omits some of them. The sample shows about 160,000 clones, less than 90% of them seen only once. The material sequenced was PBMCs. The receptors were gathered from a man between 45 and 60 years old in good health and CMV-seropositive.

This clone was seen once. This rearrangement joins TRBV18 to TRBJ2-3, with 10 bases identical to TRBD2. The germline V gene has CDR1 KGHSH and CDR2 LQKENI. The trim removed 3 bases at V and 3 bases at J, leaving 9 bases unmatched. There are 17 residues in the CDR3. CDR3 sequence reads: CASSPARLAGETDTQYF. The CDR3 region has the DNA TGTGCCAGCTCACCTGCTCGCCTAGCGGGGGAAACAGATACGCAGTATTTT.

The chain couples TRBV5-4 to TRBJ1-1; D is perhaps TRBD1 (6 bases). Trimming took off 4 bases at V and 0 bases at J, with 16 bases between the two ends. Germline V lookup: CDR1 SGHNT, CDR2 YYREEE (reference sequence). CDR3 length equals 16 residues. The CDR3 is CASSGGQIQMNTEAFF. The CDR3 bases are TGTGCCAGCAGCGGCGGACAGATACAAATGAACACTGAAGCTTTCTTT.

Remarks on this clone: This CDR3 is also generated by other DNA sequences in the sample. The V call is TRBV18, the J call TRBJ1-1; D not resolved. The V gene's germline CDR1 is KGHSH and CDR2 LQKENI. Trimming took 3 bases from V and 0 from J, leaving 11 bases between them. CDR3 size: 15 residues. The chain's CDR3 is CASSPPNGMNTEAFF. Written as DNA, the CDR3 is TGTGCCAGCTCACCGCCGAACGGGATGAACACTGAAGCTTTCTTT. Full variable domain (remainder filled in from reference TRBV18 and TRBJ1-1): NAGVMQNPRHLVRRRGQEARLRCSPMKGHSHVYWYRQLPEEGLKFMVYLQKENIIDESGMPKERFSAEFPKEGPSILRIQQVVRGDSAAYFCASSPPNGMNTEAFFGQGTRLTVV.

This clone came up a few times. Different DNA sequences within this sample yield the same CDR3. The DNA of the CDR3 is TGTGCCAGCAGTACCTTAGGGGGCTCCTACAATGAGCAGTTCTTC. Encoded protein: CASSTLGGSYNEQFF. The rearrangement uses TRBV6-4 and TRBJ2-1, with a possible D match to TRBD1 (6 bases). CDR3 length: 15 amino acids. V shed 5 bases and J shed 0 bases, with 11 bases lying between them. Germline CDR1 MRHNA, CDR2 SNTAGT.

This chain connects TRBV25-1 to TRBJ2-2, with TRBD1 as a possible D gene (5 bases). CDR3 length: 14 residues. Germline CDR1 MGHDK, CDR2 SYGVNS. With 8 bases removed from V and 1 base from J, the gap between germline ends came to 11 bases. The CDR3 coding sequence is TGTGCCAGCGGAAGGGGATTGAACACCGGGGAGCTGTTTTTT. Its protein product is CASGRGLNTGELFF.

This chain connects TRBV19 to TRBJ2-3; 9 bases are shared with TRBD2. Germline V CDR1 and CDR2: LNHDA, SQIVND (reference sequence). The CDR3 loop spans 16 amino acids. Trimming removed 3 bases from V and 3 bases from J; junction bases left unmatched: 7. The DNA for the CDR3 is TGTGCCAGTAGTATGACTAGCGGAGCGGGGACAGATACGCAGTATTTT. This encodes CASSMTSGAGTDTQYF.

The chain links TRBV29-1 to TRBJ1-2; 7 bases map to TRBD1. There are 13 residues in the CDR3. Losses at the gene ends were 3 bases for V and 4 bases for J; bases not matched to a gene: 5. CDR1 SQVTM and CDR2 ANQGSEA come from the germline V gene. The CDR3 nucleotides are TGCAGCGTTGAGCAGACAGGGATCTATGGCTACACCTTC. Its translation is CSVEQTGIYGYTF. Based on the CDR3 plus reference TRBV29-1 and TRBJ1-2, the full variable domain is SAVISQKPSRDICQRGTSLTIQCQVDSQVTMMFWYRQQPGQSLTLIATANQGSEATYESGFVIDKFPISRPNLTFSTLTVSNMSPEDSSIYLCSVEQTGIYGYTFGSGTRLTVV.

The chain uses TRBV19 and TRBJ2-7, with 10 bases lining up with TRBD2. V shed 8 bases and J 4 bases; nucleotides not matched to a gene: 14. Germline CDR1 is LNHDA and CDR2 is SQIVND (reference sequence). CDR3 size: 16 residues. The CDR3 loop is CASGDSGRSAIYEQYF. The CDR3 DNA is TGTGCCAGTGGGGATAGCGGGAGGAGCGCAATTTACGAGCAGTACTTC.

In this sample, this clone turned up many times. The chain recombines TRBV5-1 with TRBJ2-7; TRBD2 agrees at 7 bases. Germline V CDR1 and CDR2: SGHRS, YFSETQ. The CDR3 loop spans 14 amino acids. The J segment lost 7 bases and the V segment lost 4 bases, leaving 11 bases of the junction unmatched. In nucleotides, the CDR3 is TGCGCCAGCAGCCTGGGAGGGAGGGCAGAAGAGCAGTACTTC. This gives the protein CASSLGGRAEEQYF.

The chain has TRBV19 and TRBJ1-2; D might be TRBD1 (6 bases). The germline V and J ends were trimmed by 7 bases and 7 bases, with 13 bases remaining between them. CDR1 LNHDA and CDR2 SQIVND come from the germline V gene (reference sequence). The CDR3 is 12 amino acids. The CDR3 here is CASTLTGTGYTF. DNA of the CDR3: TGTGCCAGTACCCTGACAGGTACTGGCTACACCTTC.

The chain carries TRBV6-1 and TRBJ2-7, with TRBD2 as a possible D gene (5 bases). Trimming took 3 bases from V and 0 from J, leaving 9 bases between them. CDR1 MNHNS and CDR2 SASEGT come from the germline V gene. The CDR3 totals 14 residues. CDR3 sequence: CASSDRGYSYEQYF. The CDR3 DNA follows: TGTGCCAGCAGTGATCGCGGGTACTCCTACGAGCAGTACTTC.

Here the CDR3 reads CASSSGTGSDTQYF. DNA for the CDR3: TGTGCCAGCAGCTCCGGGACAGGCAGCGATACGCAGTATTTT. The chain links TRBV5-8 to TRBJ2-3; TRBD1 matches 8 bases. The length of the CDR3 is 14 residues. V trimming: 3 bases; J trimming: 6 bases; junction bases outside the gene matches: 6. CDR1 is SGHTS, CDR2 YDEGEE, per germline.

The chain employs TRBV6-5 and TRBJ1-1; D call uncertain. CDR1 MNHEY and CDR2 SVGAGI come from the germline V gene. The V gene lost 2 bases and the J gene lost 3 bases, with 4 bases spanning the gap. The CDR3 has 12 residues. The CDR3 here is CASSYGHTEAFF. Written as DNA, the CDR3 is TGTGCCAGCAGTTACGGGCACACTGAAGCTTTCTTT.

The gene calls are TRBV15 and TRBJ2-7; 8 bases map to TRBD1. The ends lost 0 bases at V and 5 bases at J; junction bases unmatched: 6. This CDR3 is built from 15 residues. CDR1 and CDR2 from the germline V gene are LNHNV and YYDKDF (reference sequence). CDR3 sequence (DNA): TGTGCCACCAGCAGAGATCGACAGGGGATCCACGAGCAGTACTTC. It is translated as CATSRDRQGIHEQYF. The full variable domain, its missing parts supplied by reference TRBV15 and TRBJ2-7, is DAMVIQNPRYQVTQFGKPVTLSCSQTLNHNVMYWYQQKSSQAPKLLFHYYDKDFNNEADTPDNFQSRRPNTSFCFLDIRSPGLGDTAMYLCATSRDRQGIHEQYFGPGTRLTVT.

This clone has a single count. The chain uses TRBV13 and TRBJ2-5; unclear D gene. The germline V and J ends were trimmed by 1 base and 0 bases, with 15 bases remaining between them. The V gene's germline CDR1 is PRHDT and CDR2 FYEKMQ (reference sequence). The CDR3 has 17 residues. CDR3 bases: TGTGCCAGCAGCTTAGTCCCGGTAGCATTCCACCAAGAGACCCAGTACTTC. Translation: CASSLVPVAFHQETQYF.

The chain links TRBV10-3 to TRBJ1-4; no reliable D call. Germline loops: CDR1 ENHRY, CDR2 SYGVKD. Deletions cut 4 bases from V and 7 bases from J, with 7 bases between. This CDR3 is 12 amino acids long. As DNA, the CDR3 is TGTGCCATCAGTGGATACGGTGAAAAACTGTTTTTT. Its protein is CAISGYGEKLFF.

The chain uses TRBV18 and TRBJ2-3; D is possibly TRBD1 (5 bases). V was pared by 6 bases and J by 10 bases, with 23 bases between. Germline loops: CDR1 KGHSH, CDR2 LQKENI. This CDR3 spans 15 amino acids. The CDR3 reads CASSPGPGASFAQYF. The CDR3 DNA is TGTGCCAGCTCCCCCGGCCCTGGGGCCTCGTTTGCGCAGTATTTT.